Listed here is a single TCR beta chain. CDR1 and CDR2 from the germline V gene are SGHTA and FQGNSA. The ends were cut back, 1 base at V and 3 bases at J, with 7 bases in the middle. The CDR3 consists of 14 residues. This entry belongs to a study of control samples from healthy donors and cancer patients. Sequencing was performed with immunoSEQ multiplex PCR; in TCRdb, only in-frame clones are kept and a portion is missing. The sample shows about 110,000 clones, roughly 90% of them seen only once. This chain links TRBV7-2 with TRBJ1-5; unclear D gene. Sample: PBMCs. This TCR was sampled from a woman in her fifties or sixties with lung cancer. The CDR3 DNA follows: TGTGCCAGCAGCTTAGGCCAGTTCAATCAGCCCCAGCATTTT. The encoded protein is CASSLGQFNQPQHF.